Listed below are T cell receptor beta chains from one sample, sequenced in a study of blood T cells in healthy people across ages. In TCRdb, the 5' RACE reads were re-called with MiXCR into one record per CDR3 protein. The table includes 650,000 to 800,000 distinct CDR3 sequences, over 40% detected once. Sequencing used blood. Receptors originate from a woman at least 80 years old in good health. The CDR3 runs from the conserved cysteine through the conserved F or W. The order of the fields is D gene, J gene, V gene, clone size, CDR3 protein, CDR3 DNA. The D gene is left open where the match is weak. Some rows have no size entry. The others give once, few or many, or a class for an expanded clone.

TRBD1	TRBJ2-7	TRBV27	-	CASSPHRGVMSYEQYF	TGTGCCAGCAGTCCGCACAGGGGAGTTATGTCCTACGAGCAGTACTTC
-	TRBJ1-2	TRBV7-9	-	CASSLAGSHGYTF	TGTGCCAGCAGCTTGGCGGGCAGTCATGGCTACACCTTC
-	TRBJ1-1	TRBV20-1	-	CSASRIEAFF	TGCAGTGCTAGCAGAATTGAAGCTTTCTTT
-	TRBJ2-1	TRBV4-2	-	CASSQPPGNEQFF	TGTGCCAGCAGCCAACCCCCTGGCAATGAGCAGTTCTTC
-	TRBJ2-1	TRBV27	-	CASSLGGHSYNEQFF	TGTGCCAGCAGTTTAGGGGGGCATTCCTACAATGAGCAGTTCTTC
TRBD1	TRBJ2-1	TRBV5-5	-	CASSLEGASSYNEQFF	TGTGCCAGCAGCTTGGAGGGGGCTAGCTCCTACAATGAGCAGTTCTTC
TRBD1	TRBJ2-1	TRBV12-5	many	CASGLAPQGATGTSSYNEQFF	TGTGCTAGTGGTCTGGCCCCACAGGGGGCAACGGGAACGAGCTCCTACAATGAGCAGTTCTTC
-	TRBJ2-1	TRBV5-6	many	CASSLGASEQFF	TGTGCCAGCAGCTTAGGAGCAAGTGAGCAGTTCTTC
-	TRBJ2-3	TRBV3-1	many	CASSPSVADTQYF	TGTGCCAGCAGCCCCTCTGTCGCGGATACGCAGTATTTT
-	TRBJ2-1	TRBV2	-	CASSVETGTSYNEQFF	TGTGCCAGCAGTGTAGAGACAGGGACTTCCTACAATGAGCAGTTCTTC
-	TRBJ2-1	TRBV14	-	CASSLLIRVGSYNEQFF	TGTGCCAGCAGCCTTCTCATTCGGGTCGGGTCCTACAATGAGCAGTTCTTC
-	TRBJ2-3	TRBV12-3/TRBV12-4	many	CASSLGLRASGTDTQYF	TGTGCCAGCAGTTTGGGGCTCAGGGCCAGCGGCACAGATACGCAGTATTTT
-	TRBJ2-1	TRBV12-5	-	CASGRSFVYNEQFF	TGTGCTAGTGGTAGGTCATTCGTCTACAATGAGCAGTTCTTC
TRBD2	TRBJ2-2	TRBV25-1	many	CASSVLAGGRLATGELFF	TGTGCCAGCAGTGTTCTAGCGGGGGGGAGGTTGGCCACCGGGGAGCTGTTTTTT
TRBD1	TRBJ2-3	TRBV29-1	many	CSVERGQRTDTQYF	TGCAGCGTTGAACGGGGACAGAGAACAGATACGCAGTATTTT
-	TRBJ2-2	TRBV15	-	CATSRAMGTGELFF	TGTGCCACCAGCAGAGCGATGGGAACCGGGGAGCTGTTTTTT
-	TRBJ2-1	TRBV2	-	CASREWAGTVKGNEQFF	TGTGCCAGCAGGGAATGGGCGGGGACAGTCAAGGGCAATGAGCAGTTCTTC
TRBD1	TRBJ1-2	TRBV20-1	-	CSARVKGQGAFYGYTF	TGCAGTGCTAGAGTAAAGGGTCAGGGGGCTTTTTATGGCTACACCTTC
-	TRBJ2-1	TRBV29-1	many	CSVDKTANYNEQFF	TGCAGCGTTGATAAGACAGCCAACTACAATGAGCAGTTCTTC
TRBD1	TRBJ1-2	TRBV5-1	-	CASSKDRDGYTF	TGCGCCAGCAGCAAGGACAGGGATGGCTACACCTTC
-	TRBJ1-2	TRBV12-3/TRBV12-4	few	CASSPNSPYGYTF	TGTGCCAGCAGCCCTAACAGTCCCTATGGCTACACCTTC
-	TRBJ1-5	TRBV30	-	CAWTLGQVRQPQHF	TGTGCCTGGACCCTCGGGCAGGTACGACAGCCCCAGCATTTT
-	TRBJ2-5	TRBV3-1	few	CASSHLGRRAYNEQYF	TGTGCCAGCAGCCACCTAGGTCGGAGAGCCTACAATGAGCAGTACTTC
-	TRBJ2-6	TRBV29-1	-	CSVEWAPSSGANVLTF	TGCAGCGTTGAATGGGCCCCTAGCTCTGGGGCCAACGTCCTGACTTTC
TRBD1	TRBJ1-1	TRBV29-1	few	CSVRTGKGMNTEAFF	TGCAGCGTCCGGACAGGGAAGGGGATGAACACTGAAGCTTTCTTT
TRBD1	TRBJ1-2	TRBV7-6	few	CASSSGGDRFYGYTF	TGTGCCAGCAGCTCAGGGGGGGACAGGTTCTATGGCTACACCTTC
-	TRBJ2-1	TRBV21-1	-	CASSIESIGNEQFF	TGTGCCAGCAGCATAGAGTCTATTGGTAACGAGCAGTTCTTC
-	TRBJ2-2	TRBV7-2	once	CASSPDTYTGELFF	TGTGCCAGCAGCCCGGACACCTACACCGGGGAGCTGTTTTTT
TRBD2	TRBJ2-1	TRBV15	-	CATSNSGIADEQFF	TGTGCCACCAGCAATAGCGGGATCGCCGATGAGCAGTTCTTC
-	TRBJ2-1	TRBV10-3	many	CAIKGANSYNEQFF	TGTGCCATCAAAGGGGCTAACTCCTACAATGAGCAGTTCTTC
TRBD1	TRBJ2-2	TRBV2	few	CASSESDRVTGELFF	TGTGCCAGCAGTGAAAGTGACAGGGTTACCGGGGAGCTGTTTTTT
-	TRBJ2-5	TRBV6-2/TRBV6-3	many	CASKGSQETQYF	TGTGCCAGCAAGGGGAGTCAAGAGACCCAGTACTTC
-	TRBJ2-3	TRBV20-1	-	CSASSGIINTQYF	TGCAGTGCTAGTTCTGGAATAATAAATACGCAGTATTTT
-	TRBJ2-7	TRBV5-1	few	CASSAVAGSDEQYF	TGCGCCAGCAGCGCCGTTGCCGGGTCCGACGAGCAGTACTTC
-	TRBJ1-2	TRBV3-1	-	CASSQEGYGLGYTF	TGTGCCAGCAGCCAAGAAGGATACGGGCTTGGCTACACCTTC
TRBD1	TRBJ1-1	TRBV20-1	-	CSADQGARTEAFF	TGCAGTGCTGACCAGGGGGCGCGCACTGAAGCTTTCTTT
TRBD2	TRBJ2-1	TRBV18	-	CASSPKREGREQFF	TGTGCCAGCTCACCTAAGCGGGAGGGCCGGGAGCAGTTCTTC
-	TRBJ2-7	TRBV5-1	-	CASSLDFPPYEQYF	TGCGCCAGCAGCTTGGACTTCCCTCCCTACGAGCAGTACTTC
TRBD2	TRBJ2-5	TRBV20-1	-	CSAIRLAGETQYF	TGCAGTGCTATTAGACTAGCGGGGGAGACCCAGTACTTC
-	TRBJ2-7	TRBV5-6	few	CASSLGQIAYEQYF	TGTGCCAGCAGCTTGGGTCAGATAGCCTACGAGCAGTACTTC
-	TRBJ2-1	TRBV20-1	-	CSARVLRSGEENEQFF	TGCAGTGCTAGAGTACTCCGGTCCGGGGAGGAGAATGAGCAGTTCTTC
-	TRBJ1-2	TRBV12-5	-	CASGLEGGGNGYTF	TGTGCTAGTGGTTTGGAAGGGGGAGGGAATGGCTACACCTTC
-	TRBJ1-1	TRBV20-1	once	CSARDRLRREAFF	TGCAGTGCTAGAGATCGGTTGCGGCGTGAAGCTTTCTTT
-	TRBJ2-1	TRBV2	-	CASSSRPRDEQFF	TGTGCCAGCAGTTCCCGGCCCCGGGATGAGCAGTTCTTC
-	TRBJ2-2	TRBV5-5	-	CASSLASITGELFF	TGTGCCAGCAGCTTGGCCTCAATCACCGGGGAGCTGTTTTTT
TRBD1	TRBJ2-3	TRBV6-5	-	CASTMRQGTDTQYF	TGTGCCAGCACCATGAGACAGGGCACCGATACGCAGTATTTT
-	TRBJ2-4	TRBV29-1	-	CSVRPPGIPQNIQYF	TGCAGCGTTCGCCCCCCCGGGATCCCCCAAAACATTCAGTACTTC